This T cell receptor (beta chain) was profiled in a study of CXCR3-negative and CXCR3-positive naive CD8 T cells. Per the germline V gene, CDR1 is SEHNR and CDR2 is FQNEAQ (reference sequence). CDR3 length: 13 amino acids. General study findings and limits: Cryopreserved PBMCs had partly decreased CXCR3 expression; fresh PBMCs were used in most assays.

Concerning this clonotype: Its antigen is unidentified.

With UMI labels, 5' RACE was used to prepare the TRB cDNA libraries. TCRdb processed the 5' RACE reads again and assigns one entry to each CDR3 protein, with no DNA. Its listing shows tens of thousands of distinct CDR3 sequences. V usage is TRBV7-9 and J usage is TRBJ1-1; TCRdb's assignment of TRBD1 cannot be checked, as there is no DNA. Sequencing used memory CD8+ T cells from blood. The receptor was isolated from a human donor in good health. Some clones in this sample may be carry-over from other donors' samples. CDR3 sequence: CASSPTGTLEAFF.